Reported below is one TCR beta chain. The data were obtained in a study of control samples from healthy donors and cancer patients. Clones were read by immunoSEQ multiplex PCR, and TCRdb kept only the in-frame ones, dropping some. The sample records 100,000 to 150,000 clones, about 90% being singletons. The sample taken for sequencing was blood. The sequence was collected from a young man in good health.

The CDR3 DNA sequence: TGTGCCAGTAGTATCCCCCAGGCCGGGGGGCCTCAAGCTTTCTTT. This gives the protein CASSIPQAGGPQAFF. The J gene is TRBJ1-1, the V gene TRBV19, with a possible D match to TRBD1 (6 bases). The CDR3 runs to 15 residues. Trimming left V 3 bases short and J 9 bases short, with 20 bases between. CDR1 and CDR2 (germline): LNHDA, SQIVND (reference sequence).